This T cell receptor (beta chain) was observed in a study of neoadjuvant anti-PD-1 for oral cavity cancer. On the study more broadly: Patients without progression received a fourth nivolumab dose around day 43, then surgical resection on days 50-56.

Time point denoted: after neoadjuvant nivolumab, at surgical resection. Data came from immunoSEQ multiplex PCR; TCRdb stores just in-frame clones and leaves some out. This sample yields approximately 37,000 clones, of which more than 35% are seen a single time; around 16% belongs to the top ten. The germline gives CDR1 WNHNN, CDR2 SYGVQD (reference sequence). The CDR3 extends over 15 amino acids. The ends were cut back, 0 bases at V and 3 bases at J, with 12 bases in the middle. The sequence derives from a person aged 35 to 85 with oral cavity squamous cell carcinoma. Material: tumor tissue, obtained after nivolumab (anti-PD-1) treatment. The chain uses TRBV10-1 and TRBJ2-7, with TRBD2 as a possible D gene (6 bases). In DNA, the CDR3 is TGCGCCAGCAGTGAGTCTCGAGGAGGGATCTACGAGCAGTACTTC. It yields the protein CASSESRGGIYEQYF.